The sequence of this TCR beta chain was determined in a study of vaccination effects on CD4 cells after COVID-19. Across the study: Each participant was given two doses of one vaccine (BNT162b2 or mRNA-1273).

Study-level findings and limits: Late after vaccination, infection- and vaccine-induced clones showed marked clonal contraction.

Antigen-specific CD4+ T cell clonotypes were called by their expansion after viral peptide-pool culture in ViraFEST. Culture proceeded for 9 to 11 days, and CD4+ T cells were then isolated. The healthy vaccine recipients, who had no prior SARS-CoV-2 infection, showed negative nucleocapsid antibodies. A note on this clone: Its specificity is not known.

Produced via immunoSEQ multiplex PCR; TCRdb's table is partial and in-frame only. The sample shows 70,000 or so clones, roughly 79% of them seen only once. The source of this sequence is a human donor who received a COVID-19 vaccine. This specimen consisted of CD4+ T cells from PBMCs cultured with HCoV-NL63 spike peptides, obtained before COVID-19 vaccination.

The CDR3 DNA reads TGTGCCAGCAGTACCCAATACAATGAGCAGTTCTTC. It yields the protein CASSTQYNEQFF. The chain carries TRBV6-5 and TRBJ2-1; no definite D call. The CDR3 runs 12 residues. The ends were cut back, 5 bases at V and 4 bases at J, with 6 bases in the middle. Germline V gives CDR1 MNHEY, CDR2 SVGAGI.